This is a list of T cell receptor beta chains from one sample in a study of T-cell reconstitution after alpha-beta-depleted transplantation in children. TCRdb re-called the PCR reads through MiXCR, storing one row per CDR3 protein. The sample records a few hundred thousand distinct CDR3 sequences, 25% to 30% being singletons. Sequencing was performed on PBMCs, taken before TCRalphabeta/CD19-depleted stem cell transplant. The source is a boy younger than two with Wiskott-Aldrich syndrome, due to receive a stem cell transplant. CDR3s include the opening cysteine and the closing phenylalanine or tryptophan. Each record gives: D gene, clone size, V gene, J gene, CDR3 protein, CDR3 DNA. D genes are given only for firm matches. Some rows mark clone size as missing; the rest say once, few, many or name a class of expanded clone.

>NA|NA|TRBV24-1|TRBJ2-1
CATSDDPWRDSRDEQFF
TGTGCCACCAGTGACGATCCCTGGCGCGATTCCAGGGATGAGCAGTTCTTC
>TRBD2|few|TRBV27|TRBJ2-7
CASSRGTSNYEQYF
TGTGCCAGCAGCAGGGGGACTAGCAACTACGAGCAGTACTTC
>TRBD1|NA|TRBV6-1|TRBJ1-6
CASSDLHEVDRGSPLHF
TGTGCCAGCAGTGACCTTCATGAGGTCGACAGGGGCTCACCCCTCCACTTT
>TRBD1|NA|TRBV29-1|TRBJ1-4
CSVVHRGDEKLFF
TGCAGCGTTGTCCACAGGGGGGACGAAAAACTGTTTTTT
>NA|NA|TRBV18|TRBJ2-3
CASSPGEDTQYF
TGTGCCAGCTCACCAGGGGAGGATACGCAGTATTTT
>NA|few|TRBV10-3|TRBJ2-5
CAISDPDIGETQYF
TGTGCCATCAGTGACCCCGACATTGGAGAGACCCAGTACTTC
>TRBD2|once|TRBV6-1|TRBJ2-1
CASSGDYLNEQFF
TGTGCCAGCAGTGGGGACTACCTAAATGAGCAGTTCTTC
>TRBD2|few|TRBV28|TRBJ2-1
CASSSRLAVIYNEQFF
TGTGCCAGCAGTTCCAGACTAGCGGTGATCTACAATGAGCAGTTCTTC
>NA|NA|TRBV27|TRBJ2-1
CASSSITAGNEQFF
TGTGCCAGCAGTTCGATTACAGCGGGCAATGAGCAGTTCTTC
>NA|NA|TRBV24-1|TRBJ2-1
CATSVAAGEQFF
TGTGCCACCAGTGTGGCAGCGGGTGAGCAGTTCTTC
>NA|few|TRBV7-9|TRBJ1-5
CASSSTVNQPQHF
TGTGCCAGCAGCTCGACAGTCAATCAGCCCCAGCATTTT
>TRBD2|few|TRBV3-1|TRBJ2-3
CASSENQQREVTDTQYF
TGTGCCAGCAGCGAGAACCAACAGCGGGAGGTCACAGATACGCAGTATTTT
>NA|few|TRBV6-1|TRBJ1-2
CASSLFGLYGYTF
TGTGCCAGCAGTCTGTTTGGGCTCTATGGCTACACCTTC
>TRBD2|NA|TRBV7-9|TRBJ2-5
CASKRGLAGQETQYF
TGTGCCAGCAAGCGGGGGCTAGCGGGGCAAGAGACCCAGTACTTC
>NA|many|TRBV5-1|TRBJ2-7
CASSSGTFSYEQYF
TGCGCCAGCAGCTCTGGGACTTTCAGCTACGAGCAGTACTTC
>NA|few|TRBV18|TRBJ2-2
CASTPGDLYTGELFF
TGTGCCAGCACACCCGGGGACCTCTACACCGGGGAGCTGTTTTTT
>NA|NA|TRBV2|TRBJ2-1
CASRPEAEQFF
TGTGCCAGCAGACCGGAAGCTGAGCAGTTCTTC
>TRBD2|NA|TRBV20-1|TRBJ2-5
CCARDKLAGLLETQYF
TGCTGTGCTAGAGATAAACTAGCGGGCCTACTAGAGACCCAGTACTTC
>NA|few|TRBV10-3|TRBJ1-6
CAIRTDRTTSSPLHF
TGTGCCATCAGAACGGACCGGACCACTAGTTCACCCCTCCACTTT
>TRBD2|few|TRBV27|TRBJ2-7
CASSLYAGTSGRNSYEQYF
TGTGCCAGCAGTTTATATGCCGGGACTAGCGGGAGGAATTCCTACGAGCAGTACTTC
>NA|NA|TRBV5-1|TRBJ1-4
CASSSGRRNEKLFF
TGCGCCAGCAGCTCCGGACGGAGGAATGAAAAACTGTTTTTT
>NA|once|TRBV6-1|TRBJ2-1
CASRAPGTYNEQFF
TGTGCCAGCAGGGCCCCGGGGACCTACAATGAGCAGTTCTTC
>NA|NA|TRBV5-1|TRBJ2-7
CASSLGPPSGEQYF
TGCGCCAGCAGCTTGGGGCCCCCATCGGGCGAGCAGTACTTC
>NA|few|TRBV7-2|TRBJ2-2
CASSRVQGGELFF
TGTGCCAGCAGCAGGGTACAGGGAGGGGAGCTGTTTTTT
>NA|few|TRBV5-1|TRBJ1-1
CASSLSHQYRSEAFF
TGCGCCAGCAGTTTAAGTCATCAGTATCGCAGTGAAGCTTTCTTT
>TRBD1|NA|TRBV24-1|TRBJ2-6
CATSDPQGTGANVLTF
TGTGCCACCAGTGATCCACAGGGGACTGGGGCCAACGTCCTGACTTTC
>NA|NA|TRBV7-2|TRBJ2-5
CASSLSVQETQYF
TGTGCCAGCAGCTTATCGGTTCAAGAGACCCAGTACTTC
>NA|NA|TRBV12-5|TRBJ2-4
CASGLDRGLAGAKNIQYF
TGTGCTAGTGGTTTGGACAGGGGGCTAGCGGGAGCCAAAAACATTCAGTACTTC
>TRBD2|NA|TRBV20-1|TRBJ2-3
CSVISRSGRLDTQYF
TGCAGTGTTATATCGAGGAGCGGGAGGCTGGATACGCAGTATTTT
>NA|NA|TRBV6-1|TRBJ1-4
CASHDRPSEKLFF
TGTGCCAGCCACGACAGACCGTCTGAAAAACTGTTTTTT
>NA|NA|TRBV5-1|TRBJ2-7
CASSPDGVYEQYF
TGCGCCAGCAGCCCGGACGGAGTCTACGAGCAGTACTTC
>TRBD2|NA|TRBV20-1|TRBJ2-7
CSARDLERDLTYEQYF
TGCAGTGCTAGAGATCTGGAGCGGGACTTAACCTACGAGCAGTACTTC
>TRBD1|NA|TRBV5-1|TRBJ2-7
CASSLSGTGNEQYF
TGCGCCAGCAGCCTCTCCGGGACAGGCAACGAGCAGTACTTC
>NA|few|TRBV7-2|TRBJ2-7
CASSLDRDSLYEQYF
TGTGCCAGCAGCTTAGACCGGGACTCCTTGTACGAGCAGTACTTC
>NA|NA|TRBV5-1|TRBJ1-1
CASSLCHPNTEAFF
TGCGCCAGCAGCTTGTGCCACCCGAACACTGAAGCTTTCTTT
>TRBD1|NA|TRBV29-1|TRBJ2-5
CSAGTDQETQYF
TGCAGCGCAGGGACAGACCAAGAGACCCAGTACTTC
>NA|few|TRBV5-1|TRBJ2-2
CASSLGRAGAGELFF
TGCGCCAGCAGCTTGGGCAGGGCTGGAGCCGGGGAGCTGTTTTTT
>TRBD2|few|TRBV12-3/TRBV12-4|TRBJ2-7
CASSLQSLAGGLYEQYF
TGTGCCAGCAGTCTTCAATCCCTAGCGGGAGGCCTCTACGAGCAGTACTTC
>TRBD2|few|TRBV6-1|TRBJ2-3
CATFPSSGALTDTQYF
TGTGCCACTTTCCCAAGTAGCGGGGCCCTCACAGATACGCAGTATTTT
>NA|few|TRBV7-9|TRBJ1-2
CASSLGQAIYGYTF
TGTGCCAGCAGCTTAGGACAGGCGATCTATGGCTACACCTTC
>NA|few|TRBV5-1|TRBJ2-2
CASSFSGFTGELFF
TGCGCCAGCAGCTTTTCGGGCTTCACCGGGGAGCTGTTTTTT
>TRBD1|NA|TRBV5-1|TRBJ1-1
CASSLVPGQGMNTEAFF
TGCGCCAGCAGCTTGGTCCCGGGACAGGGGATGAACACTGAAGCTTTCTTT
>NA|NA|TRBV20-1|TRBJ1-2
CSGTWTTSSWGYGYTF
TGCAGTGGAACATGGACTACTTCCTCTTGGGGCTATGGCTACACCTTC
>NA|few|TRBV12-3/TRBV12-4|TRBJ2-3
CASSDPRFPRTDTQYF
TGTGCCAGCAGTGATCCCCGGTTTCCACGCACAGATACGCAGTATTTT